The clone carrying this T cell receptor beta chain came up a few times. Deletions cut 1 base from V and 3 bases from J, with 4 bases between. Germline assignment: CDR1 SGHRS and CDR2 YFSETQ. CDR3 length: 13 residues. The TCRbeta library incorporated unique molecular identifiers. TCRdb re-called the PCR reads with MiXCR, one entry per CDR3 protein. The profile covers about 460,000 distinct CDR3 sequences, with 12% appearing a single time and less than 6.5% taken by the ten largest. The sample comes from a study of T-cell reconstitution after alpha-beta-depleted transplantation in children. The genes are TRBV5-1 and TRBJ2-2; D call uncertain. The source of this sequence is a human donor who donated a stem cell graft to a child with combined immunodeficiency. Sequencing was performed on PBMCs from the stem cell graft donor, taken from the stem cell graft. The chain's CDR3 is CASSLIYTGELFF. The DNA for the CDR3 is TGCGCCAGCAGCTTGATCTACACCGGGGAGCTGTTTTTT. Looking up the rest from reference TRBV5-1 and TRBJ2-2 gives the full variable domain: KAGVTQTPRYLIKTRGQQVTLSCSPISGHRSVSWYQQTPGQGLQFLFEYFSETQRNKGNFPGRFSGRQFSNSRSEMNVSTLELGDSALYLCASSLIYTGELFFGEGSRLTVL.